This is a list of T cell receptor beta chains from one sample in a study of T cell responses to AZD1222 COVID-19 vaccine. Data came from immunoSEQ multiplex PCR; TCRdb stores just in-frame clones and leaves some out. The sample lists about 100,000 clones, approximately 84% seen once, with more than 15% in the top ten. The material sequenced was peripheral blood, taken on day 0 of AZD1222 vaccination. These receptors were obtained from an adult in good health. Both conserved end residues are part of each CDR3. The D gene is left open where the match is weak. Expanded clones get a size class; other rows say once, few or many, or leave the size out.

d_gene,j_gene,abundance,v_gene,CDR3aa,CDR3nt
TRBD2,TRBJ2-7,.,TRBV6-2/TRBV6-3,CASSYVSGSRPGSGYEQYF,TGTGCCAGCAGTTACGTGAGCGGGAGCCGCCCCGGGTCCGGCTACGAGCAGTACTTC
.,TRBJ2-3,.,TRBV21-1,CASSKEGRERDTDTQYF,TGTGCCAGCAGCAAAGAGGGGCGGGAGAGGGATACAGATACGCAGTATTTT
.,TRBJ2-7,.,TRBV10-3,CAISDRGGTTYEQYF,TGTGCCATCAGTGATCGGGGCGGCACAACCTACGAGCAGTACTTC
TRBD1,TRBJ1-4,.,TRBV7-9,CASSLGTGRANEKLFF,TGTGCCAGCAGCTTAGGGACAGGGAGAGCTAATGAAAAACTGTTTTTT
TRBD2,TRBJ2-5,.,TRBV7-2,CASREGLAQETQYF,TGTGCCAGCAGAGAGGGACTAGCCCAAGAGACCCAGTACTTC
TRBD1,TRBJ1-2,.,TRBV19,CASSIYPGQHSSYGYTF,TGTGCCAGTAGTATATACCCGGGACAGCATTCCTCCTATGGCTACACCTTC
TRBD2,TRBJ2-7,few,TRBV5-1,CASSPLTSGSEQYF,TGCGCCAGCAGCCCGCTGACTAGCGGAAGCGAGCAGTACTTC
.,TRBJ1-6,once,TRBV28,CASSLLLWTGSSYNSPLHF,TGTGCCAGCAGTTTACTGCTGTGGACGGGGAGCTCCTATAATTCACCCCTCCACTTT
.,TRBJ1-4,once,TRBV3-1/TRBV3-2,CASSPYGDWFEKLFF,TGTGCCAGCAGCCCCTACGGGGATTGGTTTGAAAAACTGTTTTTT
TRBD1,TRBJ1-6,.,TRBV30,CAWTGQGRSPLHF,TGTGCCTGGACTGGACAGGGTCGTTCACCCCTCCACTTT
.,TRBJ2-7,.,TRBV28,CASTNPIYEQYF,TGTGCCAGCACCAACCCCATCTACGAGCAGTACTTC
.,TRBJ1-2,few,TRBV9,CASSVDPEGYGYTF,TGTGCCAGCAGCGTAGACCCGGAGGGCTATGGCTACACCTTC
TRBD2,TRBJ2-7,.,TRBV4-1,CASSQPAAGAYEQYF,TGCGCCAGCAGCCAACCAGCCGCGGGGGCCTACGAGCAGTACTTC
.,TRBJ2-6,once,TRBV18,CASSSDVVSGANVLTF,TGTGCCAGCTCATCCGATGTGGTCTCTGGGGCCAACGTCCTGACTTTC
.,TRBJ1-1,.,TRBV20-1,CSAPGGDEAFF,TGCAGTGCCCCGGGGGGGGATGAAGCTTTCTTT
.,TRBJ1-5,.,TRBV4-1,CASSHLQGVNQPQHF,TGCGCCAGCAGCCACCTACAGGGAGTGAATCAGCCCCAGCATTTT
.,TRBJ1-2,.,TRBV4-1,CASSQDSYGYTF,TGCGCCAGCAGCCAAGACAGCTATGGCTACACCTTC
TRBD1,TRBJ1-2,.,TRBV30,CAWSQQGALGYTF,TGTGCCTGGAGTCAACAGGGGGCGCTTGGCTACACCTTC
.,TRBJ2-2,.,TRBV5-4,CASWVAGVNTGELFF,TGTGCCAGCTGGGTGGCGGGTGTAAACACCGGGGAGCTGTTTTTT
.,TRBJ1-1,once,TRBV19,CASSAFGTFHTEAFF,TGTGCCAGTAGTGCTTTTGGGACCTTCCACACTGAAGCTTTCTTT
TRBD2,TRBJ2-2,.,TRBV9,CASSDRLAGVSGELFF,TGTGCCAGCAGCGACAGACTAGCGGGCGTGTCCGGGGAGCTGTTTTTT
TRBD2,TRBJ2-3,.,TRBV19,CASRRSGERPSTDTQYF,TGTGCCAGTAGGCGAAGCGGGGAACGACCTAGCACAGATACGCAGTATTTT
TRBD2,TRBJ2-3,.,TRBV30,CAWRGFKAGGTDTQYF,TGTGCCTGGAGGGGTTTCAAAGCGGGAGGAACAGATACGCAGTATTTT
TRBD1,TRBJ1-1,.,TRBV6-5,CASSPHRGQGTEAFF,TGTGCCAGCAGTCCACACAGGGGACAGGGGACTGAAGCTTTCTTT
.,TRBJ1-2,.,TRBV2,CASRTGFSNYGYTF,TGTGCCAGCCGTACAGGGTTTTCTAACTATGGCTACACCTTC
.,TRBJ2-2,once,TRBV4-2,CASSPLGGRNTGELFF,TGTGCCAGCAGCCCTCTGGGGGGACGGAACACCGGGGAGCTGTTTTTT
.,TRBJ1-3,.,TRBV6-1,CASSEATFGNTIYF,TGTGCCAGCAGTGAAGCCACATTCGGAAACACCATATATTTT
.,TRBJ1-4,.,TRBV14,CASSQDRPGKLFF,TGTGCCAGCAGCCAAGATAGGCCAGGGAAACTGTTTTTT
.,TRBJ2-3,few,TRBV11-2,CASSLWSVTDTQYF,TGTGCCAGCAGCTTATGGAGTGTCACAGATACGCAGTATTTT
.,TRBJ2-3,.,TRBV2,CASSATGGTQYF,TGTGCCAGCAGTGCTACAGGAGGTACGCAGTATTTT
.,TRBJ1-3,few,TRBV6-2/TRBV6-3,CASSYVGPEFGNTIYF,TGTGCCAGCAGTTATGTGGGGCCCGAATTTGGAAACACCATATATTTT
TRBD1,TRBJ1-2,.,TRBV20-1,CSASRGRGYGYTF,TGCAGTGCTAGTAGGGGGCGAGGCTATGGCTACACCTTC
.,TRBJ1-1,.,TRBV19,CASSQNSNTEAFF,TGTGCCAGTAGCCAAAACAGTAACACTGAAGCTTTCTTT
TRBD1,TRBJ1-1,few,TRBV11-1,CAIHKYEGQGLPEAFF,TGTGCCATACACAAATATGAGGGACAGGGGTTACCTGAAGCTTTCTTT
.,TRBJ1-3,.,TRBV28,CASRPQGGNTIYF,TGTGCCAGCAGACCCCAGGGCGGAAACACCATATATTTT
.,TRBJ2-6,.,TRBV30,CACQGRSGANVLTF,TGTGCCTGTCAGGGTAGGTCTGGGGCCAACGTCCTGACTTTC
.,TRBJ2-1,.,TRBV11-3,CASSSQGYNEQFF,TGTGCCAGCAGTTCACAGGGATACAATGAGCAGTTCTTC
TRBD2,TRBJ2-7,.,TRBV5-1,CASSLSSGGRTSYEQYF,TGCGCCAGCAGCTTGTCTTCTGGCGGGAGGACCTCCTACGAGCAGTACTTC
.,TRBJ2-7,.,TRBV28,CASLRGDSLDEQYF,TGTGCCAGCCTACGCGGGGATTCACTCGACGAGCAGTACTTC
.,TRBJ2-7,.,TRBV5-1,CASSLVSGVAYEQYF,TGCGCCAGCAGCTTGGTGTCAGGCGTTGCCTACGAGCAGTACTTC
.,TRBJ2-1,once,TRBV19,CASSITASSSYNEQFF,TGTGCCAGTAGTATAACGGCCAGCAGCTCCTACAATGAGCAGTTCTTC
TRBD2,TRBJ2-7,few,TRBV19,CASSIEASGVGYEQYF,TGTGCCAGTAGTATTGAGGCTAGCGGAGTGGGCTACGAGCAGTACTTC
.,TRBJ1-5,.,TRBV2,CASSETAYQPQHF,TGTGCCAGCAGTGAAACCGCCTATCAGCCCCAGCATTTT
.,TRBJ1-1,.,TRBV6-1,CASSEGTWPGQAFF,TGTGCCAGCAGTGAAGGGACGTGGCCAGGGCAAGCTTTCTTT
.,TRBJ1-3,.,TRBV2,CASSEAGGLGNTIYF,TGTGCCAGCAGTGAAGCTGGGGGTCTTGGAAACACCATATATTTT
TRBD1,TRBJ1-3,.,TRBV5-1,CASSLGTGGAFGNTIYF,TGCGCCAGCAGCTTGGGGACAGGGGGCGCATTTGGAAACACCATATATTTT
TRBD1,TRBJ1-2,.,TRBV7-2,CASSPGQKVYGYTF,TGTGCCAGCAGCCCGGGACAGAAGGTTTATGGCTACACCTTC
TRBD1,TRBJ2-7,.,TRBV25-1,CASSARQGAYEQYF,TGTGCCAGCAGTGCTAGACAGGGGGCTTACGAGCAGTACTTC
TRBD1,TRBJ1-6,.,TRBV28,CASSPPGQGYSPLHF,TGTGCCAGCAGTCCCCCGGGACAGGGATATTCACCCCTCCACTTT
.,TRBJ1-2,.,TRBV28,CASSYRANYGYTF,TGTGCCAGCAGCTACAGAGCTAACTATGGCTACACCTTC
TRBD2,TRBJ2-3,.,TRBV29-1,CSFSGLAGGADTQYF,TGCAGCTTCTCCGGACTAGCGGGAGGCGCAGATACGCAGTATTTT
.,TRBJ1-6,.,TRBV4-1,CASSQERRGIVSPLHF,TGCGCCAGCAGCCAAGAGAGGAGGGGGATTGTTTCACCCCTCCACTTT
TRBD1,TRBJ1-5,.,TRBV19,CASSTRGQGAGQPQHF,TGTGCCAGTAGTACCAGGGGGCAGGGGGCGGGACAGCCCCAGCATTTT
.,TRBJ1-1,.,TRBV5-1,CASSSLEHMNTEAFF,TGCGCCAGCAGCTCGTTGGAACACATGAACACTGAAGCTTTCTTT
.,TRBJ1-1,.,TRBV5-1,CASSLLQSNTEAFF,TGCGCCAGCAGCTTGTTACAGTCGAACACTGAAGCTTTCTTT
TRBD1,TRBJ1-2,.,TRBV27,CASSLDETGKPGYTF,TGTGCCAGCAGTTTAGATGAGACAGGGAAGCCTGGCTACACCTTC
.,TRBJ2-5,once,TRBV27,CASSLSRLPQETQYF,TGTGCCAGCAGTTTATCGAGACTACCCCAAGAGACCCAGTACTTC
TRBD1,TRBJ1-1,.,TRBV3-1/TRBV3-2,CASSIRTGSSTEAFF,TGTGCCAGCAGCATCCGGACAGGGAGTAGCACTGAAGCTTTCTTT
.,TRBJ1-5,.,TRBV2,CASSEARGSGQPQHF,TGTGCCAGCAGTGAAGCAAGGGGGTCTGGACAGCCCCAGCATTTT